Each of the 5 T cell receptor beta chains below was sequenced from the same sample in a study of graft-versus-host responses after intestinal transplantation (dated by TCRdb to the early 2020s). Dithiothreitol, EDTA incubations and collagenase D digestion were used to isolate intraepithelial and lamina propria lymphocytes from graft specimens. The method was the immunoSEQ multiplex PCR assay. The immuneACCESS repertoire file appears here via TCRdb, limited to in-frame rearrangements. These files lack a portion of the clones; in checked studies, under half of the deficit traces to unresolved V genes, and the cause of the others is not known. The sample yields some 7,700 clones; roughly 80% were counted once. The top ten clonotypes cover 9.5% to 13% of the sample. The sample in question was ileum tissue, obtained around 120 days after transplant. The receptors were gathered from a human patient who received an intestinal transplant, so some T cells may come from the graft donor.

This clone has a single count. V gene TRBV9 combines with J gene TRBJ2-5; 11 bases are a match to TRBD2. TRBJ2-7 explains the end of the DNA better; the J call may be wrong. The germline V gene encodes CDR1 SGDLS and CDR2 YYNGEE. CDR3 length equals 15 residues. Written as DNA, the CDR3 is TGTGCCAGCAGCCCGGGACTAGCGGCAGACTACGAGCAGTACTTC. Encoded protein: CASSPGLAADYEQYF.

V is TRBV6-1 and J is TRBJ2-7; the D is unclear. Trimming shortened V by 1 base and J by 7 bases, and 11 bases separated the two germline ends. Germline CDR1 is MNHNS and CDR2 is SASEGT. The CDR3 has 13 amino acids. The CDR3 DNA reads TGTGCCAGCAGTGAAGTCGCCTTGGGAGAGCAGTACTTC. Its protein product is CASSEVALGEQYF.

The J gene is TRBJ2-3, the V gene TRBV19; D uncertain. This CDR3 is built from 15 residues. V was shortened by 3 bases and J by 1 base, with 11 bases between the two germline ends. Germline assignment: CDR1 LNHDA and CDR2 SQIVND (reference sequence). CDR3 protein: CASSMDLVGTDTQYF. DNA for the CDR3: TGTGCCAGTAGTATGGACCTAGTCGGCACAGATACGCAGTATTTT.

J is TRBJ1-1 and V is TRBV10-2; D not certain. CDR1 is WSHSY and CDR2 is SAAADI in the germline V gene. Deletions cut 9 bases from V and 0 bases from J, with 8 bases between. CDR3 length: 12 amino acids. In DNA, the CDR3 is TGCGCCAGTAGCCCCATGAACACTGAAGCTTTCTTT. Translation gives CASSPMNTEAFF.

The chain combines TRBV13 with TRBJ2-3; maybe TRBD2 (5 bases). CDR3 length equals 16 residues. Trimming stripped 4 bases from V and 7 bases from J, with 21 bases between. Per germline, CDR1 PRHDT and CDR2 FYEKMQ (reference sequence). The DNA of the CDR3 is TGTGCCAGCAGCTCAGGACTGACGGGTAGTGGGAATACGCAGTATTTT. Its translation is CASSSGLTGSGNTQYF.